Ten or more counts support the clone carrying this T cell receptor (beta chain). The antigen remains unidentified. Combining a sample-barcoded 5' primer with a J-beta primer mix, a second PCR ran for about 7 to 11 cycles. TCRdb recomputed calls from the 5' RACE reads with MiXCR, one row per CDR3 protein. Of 850,000 to 950,000 distinct CDR3 sequences listed, more than 25% were seen once; the top ten hold roughly 17%. No fewer than 6 million PBMCs went into each sample. This record belongs to a study of blood T cells in healthy people across ages. General study points: TCR beta diversity was tightly associated with the proportion of naive T cells.

Germline V CDR1 and CDR2: SEHNR, FQNEAQ (reference sequence). The CDR3 consists of 15 residues. V was trimmed by 6 bases and J by 2 bases, leaving 16 bases between them. The chain couples TRBV7-9 to TRBJ1-2, with D perhaps matching TRBD1 (6 bases). The receptor was isolated from a woman older than 75 in good health. The sequenced material came from blood. Here the CDR3 DNA reads TGTGCCAGCAGTTACTCAGACAGGTCCAACTATGGCTACACCTTC. Translated: CASSYSDRSNYGYTF. Using reference TRBV7-9 and TRBJ1-2 for the parts outside the CDR3, the full variable domain is DTGVSQNPRHKITKRGQNVTFRCDPISEHNRLYWYRQTLGQGPEFLTYFQNEAQLEKSRLLSDRFSAERPKGSFSTLEIQRTEQGDSAMYLCASSYSDRSNYGYTFGSGTRLTVV.